This is a list of T cell receptor beta chains from one sample in a study of cytomegalovirus exposure and HLA in healthy donors. Sequencing used immunoSEQ multiplex PCR; TCRdb keeps in-frame clones, though not all of them. This table holds 160,000 or so clones, 65% to 80% found once. The source material was PBMCs. Source of these receptors: a man aged 35 to 55 in good health and CMV-seronegative. The CDR3 runs from the conserved cysteine through the conserved F or W. D genes are given only for firm matches.

cdr3_aa: CASIRGLAGQNEQFF
j_call: TRBJ2-1
d_call: TRBD2
v_call: TRBV5-1

cdr3_aa: CAWSLDRSNEKLFF
j_call: TRBJ1-4
d_call: TRBD1
v_call: TRBV30

cdr3_aa: CASSQGTDGSYEQYF
j_call: NA
d_call: NA
v_call: TRBV4-2

cdr3_aa: CASSLPFWQGRDQPQHF
j_call: TRBJ1-5
d_call: NA
v_call: TRBV7-2

cdr3_aa: CASRAGVNIQYF
j_call: TRBJ2-4
d_call: NA
v_call: TRBV6-1

cdr3_aa: CASSPRTGGGGKNTEAFF
j_call: TRBJ1-1
d_call: NA
v_call: TRBV7-9

cdr3_aa: CASRTRRQGNQPQHF
j_call: TRBJ1-5
d_call: NA
v_call: TRBV28

cdr3_aa: CASRAGLATNEQFF
j_call: TRBJ2-1
d_call: TRBD2
v_call: TRBV6-1

cdr3_aa: CASSSTINEQFF
j_call: TRBJ2-1
d_call: NA
v_call: TRBV28

cdr3_aa: CASNQGAAYEQYF
j_call: TRBJ2-7
d_call: TRBD1
v_call: TRBV7-8

cdr3_aa: CASSLGGTGFGEQYF
j_call: TRBJ2-7
d_call: TRBD1
v_call: TRBV7-8

cdr3_aa: CASSPSQGANTIYF
j_call: TRBJ1-3
d_call: TRBD1
v_call: TRBV18

cdr3_aa: CASSDRQGREKLFF
j_call: TRBJ1-4
d_call: TRBD1
v_call: TRBV27

cdr3_aa: CASSLEQAGNTEAFF
j_call: TRBJ1-1
d_call: NA
v_call: TRBV11-2

cdr3_aa: CASRSSGRSYNEQFF
j_call: TRBJ2-1
d_call: NA
v_call: TRBV7-2

cdr3_aa: CASSSPPRDRETQYF
j_call: TRBJ2-5
d_call: NA
v_call: TRBV28

cdr3_aa: CASSLEGNEQFF
j_call: TRBJ2-1
d_call: NA
v_call: TRBV7-9

cdr3_aa: CASRAGGLGETQYF
j_call: TRBJ2-5
d_call: TRBD2
v_call: TRBV19

cdr3_aa: CASSSTSGKSYEQYF
j_call: TRBJ2-7
d_call: TRBD2
v_call: TRBV7-8

cdr3_aa: CASSTLTTGVEETQYF
j_call: TRBJ2-5
d_call: TRBD1
v_call: TRBV19

cdr3_aa: CASSLALNRYNEQFF
j_call: TRBJ2-1
d_call: NA
v_call: TRBV11-2

cdr3_aa: CASSLAQGAHIQYF
j_call: TRBJ2-4
d_call: NA
v_call: TRBV7-2

cdr3_aa: CASSASNSYEQYF
j_call: TRBJ2-7
d_call: NA
v_call: TRBV6-1

cdr3_aa: CASSWGQDYEQYF
j_call: TRBJ2-7
d_call: TRBD1
v_call: TRBV7-9

cdr3_aa: CASSSQGPTNEKLFF
j_call: TRBJ1-4
d_call: NA
v_call: TRBV6-5

cdr3_aa: CAMSRTGVEKLFF
j_call: TRBJ1-4
d_call: TRBD1
v_call: TRBV5-4

cdr3_aa: CASWSGTGSYEQYF
j_call: TRBJ2-7
d_call: TRBD1
v_call: TRBV5-6

cdr3_aa: CASSRTSGSLETQYF
j_call: TRBJ2-5
d_call: TRBD2
v_call: TRBV5-1

cdr3_aa: CSVLTGGNQPQHF
j_call: TRBJ1-5
d_call: TRBD1
v_call: TRBV29-1

cdr3_aa: CASSLEGAVVVNTEAFF
j_call: TRBJ1-1
d_call: NA
v_call: TRBV28

cdr3_aa: CASSLTDNEQFF
j_call: TRBJ2-1
d_call: NA
v_call: TRBV7-2

cdr3_aa: CASSFQGRGEQYF
j_call: TRBJ2-7
d_call: NA
v_call: TRBV28

cdr3_aa: CASSFSDTQYF
j_call: TRBJ2-3
d_call: NA
v_call: TRBV7-2

cdr3_aa: CATSAGMETQYF
j_call: TRBJ2-5
d_call: NA
v_call: TRBV15

cdr3_aa: CASSQDFDEQFF
j_call: TRBJ2-1
d_call: NA
v_call: TRBV4-3

cdr3_aa: CASSIGYRGSPPLNTEAFF
j_call: TRBJ1-1
d_call: TRBD1
v_call: TRBV5-1

cdr3_aa: CASRSPGGTDTQYF
j_call: TRBJ2-3
d_call: NA
v_call: TRBV6-6

cdr3_aa: CASSPNPLAGGSNEQFF
j_call: TRBJ2-1
d_call: TRBD2
v_call: TRBV5-1

cdr3_aa: CASSEVGGRPGYGYTF
j_call: TRBJ1-2
d_call: TRBD1
v_call: TRBV6-1

cdr3_aa: CASSVLASHEQFF
j_call: TRBJ2-1
d_call: NA
v_call: TRBV5-6

cdr3_aa: CAISPGQGNNEQFF
j_call: TRBJ2-1
d_call: TRBD1
v_call: TRBV10-3

cdr3_aa: CASSPRGVEQFF
j_call: TRBJ2-1
d_call: NA
v_call: TRBV18